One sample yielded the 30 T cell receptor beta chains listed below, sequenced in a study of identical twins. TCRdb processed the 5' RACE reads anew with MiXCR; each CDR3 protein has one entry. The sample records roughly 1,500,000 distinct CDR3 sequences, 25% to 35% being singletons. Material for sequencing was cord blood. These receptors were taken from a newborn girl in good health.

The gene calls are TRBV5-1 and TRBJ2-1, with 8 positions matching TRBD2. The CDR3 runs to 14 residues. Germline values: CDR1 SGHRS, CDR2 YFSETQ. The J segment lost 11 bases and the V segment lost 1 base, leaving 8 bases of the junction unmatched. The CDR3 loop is CASSLSGREAKQFF. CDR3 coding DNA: TGCGCCAGCAGCTTGAGCGGGCGGGAGGCCAAGCAGTTCTTC.

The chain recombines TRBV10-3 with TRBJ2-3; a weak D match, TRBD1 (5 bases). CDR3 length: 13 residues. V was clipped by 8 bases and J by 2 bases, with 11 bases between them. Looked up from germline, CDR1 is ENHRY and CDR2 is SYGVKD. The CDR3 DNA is TGTGCCATCCAGGACACACACACAGATACGCAGTATTTT. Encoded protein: CAIQDTHTDTQYF.

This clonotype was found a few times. CDR3 coding DNA: TGTGCCAGCAGTGTGGGACAGGGACCCTACGAAAAACTGTTTTTT. Translation: CASSVGQGPYEKLFF. The V and J genes are TRBV25-1 and TRBJ1-4; 9 bases match TRBD1. The junction had 8 bases not matched to a gene; V was cut back by 4 bases and J by 8 bases. The germline gives CDR1 MGHDK, CDR2 SYGVNS. The CDR3 covers 15 residues. The full variable domain, in which reference TRBV25-1 and TRBJ1-4 provide the parts outside the CDR3, is EADIYQTPRYLVIGTGKKITLECSQTMGHDKMYWYQQDPGMELHLIHYSYGVNSTEKGDLSSESTVSRIRTEHFPLTLESARPSHTSQYLCASSVGQGPYEKLFFGSGTQLSVL.

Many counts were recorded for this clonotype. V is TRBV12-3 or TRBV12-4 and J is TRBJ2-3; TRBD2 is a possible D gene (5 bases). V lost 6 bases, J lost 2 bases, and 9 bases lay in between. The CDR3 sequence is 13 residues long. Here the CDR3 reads CASSRTVTDTQYF. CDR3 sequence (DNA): TGTGCCAGCAGCAGGACTGTCACAGATACGCAGTATTTT.

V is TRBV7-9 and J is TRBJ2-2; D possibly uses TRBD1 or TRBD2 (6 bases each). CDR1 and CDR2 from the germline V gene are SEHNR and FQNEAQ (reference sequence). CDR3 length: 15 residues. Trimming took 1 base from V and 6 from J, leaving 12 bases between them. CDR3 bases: TGTGCCAGCAGCTTAGTCGGGGGCCCATCCGGGGAGCTGTTTTTT. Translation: CASSLVGGPSGELFF.

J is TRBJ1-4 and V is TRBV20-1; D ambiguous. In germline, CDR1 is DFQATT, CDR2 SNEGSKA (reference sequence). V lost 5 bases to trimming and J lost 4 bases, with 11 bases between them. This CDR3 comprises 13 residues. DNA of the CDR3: TGCAGTGCTTCCTGGCGGTATAATGAAAAACTGTTTTTT. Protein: CSASWRYNEKLFF.

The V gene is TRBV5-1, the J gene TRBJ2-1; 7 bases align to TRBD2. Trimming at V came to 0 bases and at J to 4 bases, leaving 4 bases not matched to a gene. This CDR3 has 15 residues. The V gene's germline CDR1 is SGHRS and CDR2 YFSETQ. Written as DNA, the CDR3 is TGCGCCAGCAGCTTGGAACTACTAGCGTACAATGAGCAGTTCTTC. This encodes CASSLELLAYNEQFF.

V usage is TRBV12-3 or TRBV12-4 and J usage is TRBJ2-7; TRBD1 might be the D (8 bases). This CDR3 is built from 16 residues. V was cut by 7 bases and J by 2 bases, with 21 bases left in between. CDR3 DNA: TGTGCCAGCACCCAAGCAAGGACAGGGAGGGCCTACGAGCAGTACTTC. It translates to CASTQARTGRAYEQYF.

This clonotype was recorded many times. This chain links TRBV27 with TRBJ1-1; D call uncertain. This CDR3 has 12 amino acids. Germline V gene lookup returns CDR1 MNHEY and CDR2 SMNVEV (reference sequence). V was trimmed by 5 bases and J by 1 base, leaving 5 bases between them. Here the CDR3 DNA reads TGTGCCAGCAGTAGATGGAACACTGAAGCTTTCTTT. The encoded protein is CASSRWNTEAFF.

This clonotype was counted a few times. CDR3 in amino acids: CASSRPPQGVNEKLFF. Written as DNA, the CDR3 is TGCGCCAGCAGCCGCCCTCCACAGGGGGTAAATGAAAAACTGTTTTTT. The chain uses TRBV4-1 and TRBJ1-4; TRBD1 aligns across 8 bases. Looked up from germline, CDR1 is MGHRA and CDR2 is YSYEKL. V trimming: 4 bases; J trimming: 5 bases; junction bases outside the gene matches: 9. This CDR3 is built from 16 residues.

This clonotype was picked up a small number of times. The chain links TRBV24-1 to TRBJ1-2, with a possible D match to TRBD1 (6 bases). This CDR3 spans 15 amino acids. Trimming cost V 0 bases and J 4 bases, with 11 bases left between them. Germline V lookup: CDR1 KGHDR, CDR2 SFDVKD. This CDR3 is CATSDLVTGPYGYTF. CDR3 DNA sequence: TGTGCCACCAGTGATTTGGTGACAGGACCCTATGGCTACACCTTC.

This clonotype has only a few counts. This CDR3 reads CASSEGGTGGDIQYF. CDR3 in DNA: TGTGCCAGCAGTGAAGGTGGGACAGGAGGGGACATTCAGTACTTC. This rearrangement joins TRBV2 to TRBJ2-4; 8 bases match TRBD1. J gave up 8 bases and V 1 base, and 7 bases lay outside the gene matches. Germline CDR1 and CDR2: SNHLY and FYNNEI. The CDR3 is 15 amino acids.

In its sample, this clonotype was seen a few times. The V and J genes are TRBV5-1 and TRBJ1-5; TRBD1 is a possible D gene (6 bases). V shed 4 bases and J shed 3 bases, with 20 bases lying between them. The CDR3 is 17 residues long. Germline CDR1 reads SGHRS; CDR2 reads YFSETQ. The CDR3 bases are TGCGCCAGCAGCGGGAAACCGGGACACAATTTCAATCAGCCCCAGCATTTT. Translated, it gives CASSGKPGHNFNQPQHF.

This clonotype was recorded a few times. CDR3 residues: CSVRGRFTEKLFF. The CDR3 DNA reads as TGCAGCGTGCGGGGACGGTTTACTGAAAAACTGTTTTTT. V and J are TRBV29-1 and TRBJ1-4; D is perhaps TRBD1 (5 bases). CDR1 and CDR2 (germline): SQVTM, ANQGSEA. The CDR3 sequence is 13 residues long. Trimming took off 6 bases at V and 7 bases at J, with 15 bases between the two ends.

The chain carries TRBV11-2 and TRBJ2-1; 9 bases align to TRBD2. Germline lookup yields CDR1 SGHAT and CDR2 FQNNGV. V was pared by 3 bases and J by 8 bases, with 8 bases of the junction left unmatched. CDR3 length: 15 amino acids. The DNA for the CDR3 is TGTGCCAGCAGCTTCATATTAGCGGGGGTGGATGAGCAGTTCTTC. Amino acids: CASSFILAGVDEQFF.

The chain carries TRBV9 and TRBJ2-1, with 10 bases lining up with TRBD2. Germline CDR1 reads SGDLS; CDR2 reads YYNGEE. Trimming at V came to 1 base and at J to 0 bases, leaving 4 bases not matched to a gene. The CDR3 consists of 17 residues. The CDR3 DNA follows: TGTGCCAGCAGCGTAAAAAGCGGGGGGGCCTCCTACAATGAGCAGTTCTTC. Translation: CASSVKSGGASYNEQFF.

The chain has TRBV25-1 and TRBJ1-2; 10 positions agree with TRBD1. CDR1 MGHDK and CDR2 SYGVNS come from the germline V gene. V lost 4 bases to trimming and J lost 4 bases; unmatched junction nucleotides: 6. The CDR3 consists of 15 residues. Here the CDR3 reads CASSAGTGASYGYTF. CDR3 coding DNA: TGTGCCAGCAGTGCAGGGACAGGGGCTAGCTATGGCTACACCTTC.

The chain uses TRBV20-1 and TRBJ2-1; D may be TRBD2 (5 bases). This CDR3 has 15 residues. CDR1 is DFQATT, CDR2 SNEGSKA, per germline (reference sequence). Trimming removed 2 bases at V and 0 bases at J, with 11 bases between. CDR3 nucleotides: TGCAGTGCTAGATCTAGCCTAAGCTCCTACAATGAGCAGTTCTTC. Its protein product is CSARSSLSSYNEQFF.

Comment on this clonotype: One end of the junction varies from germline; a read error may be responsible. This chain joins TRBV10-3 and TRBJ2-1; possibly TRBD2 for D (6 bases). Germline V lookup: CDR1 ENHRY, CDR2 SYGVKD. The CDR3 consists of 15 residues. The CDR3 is CAINSGREIDNEQLF. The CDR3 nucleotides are TGTGCCATCAACTCAGGACGGGAGATCGACAATGAGCAGTTGTTC.

The CDR3 reads CASSPEPSTGKTQYF. In nucleotides, the CDR3 is TGTGCCAGCAGCCCAGAGCCTAGCACGGGGAAGACCCAGTACTTC. The rearrangement uses TRBV7-6 and TRBJ2-5, with D possibly matching TRBD2 (5 bases). V lost 5 bases to trimming and J lost 6 bases, with 19 bases between them. The CDR3 runs 15 residues. Germline CDR1 reads SGHVS; CDR2 reads FNYEAQ.

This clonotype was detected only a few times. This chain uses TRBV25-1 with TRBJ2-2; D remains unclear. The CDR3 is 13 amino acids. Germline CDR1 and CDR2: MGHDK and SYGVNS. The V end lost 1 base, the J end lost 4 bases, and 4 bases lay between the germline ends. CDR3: CASSEWGTGELFF. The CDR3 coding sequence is TGTGCCAGCAGTGAATGGGGCACCGGGGAGCTGTTTTTT.

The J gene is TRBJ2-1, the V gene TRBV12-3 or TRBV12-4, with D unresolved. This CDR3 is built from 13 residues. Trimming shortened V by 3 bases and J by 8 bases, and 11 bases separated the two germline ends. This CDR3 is CASSFGLRYEQFF. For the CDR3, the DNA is TGTGCCAGCAGTTTCGGCTTGCGGTATGAGCAGTTCTTC.

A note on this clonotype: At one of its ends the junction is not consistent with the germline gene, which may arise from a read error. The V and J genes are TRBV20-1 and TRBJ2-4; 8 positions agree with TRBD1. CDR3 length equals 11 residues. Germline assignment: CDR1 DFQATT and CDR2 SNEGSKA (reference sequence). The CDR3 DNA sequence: TGCGGTGCTGGACAGGGAAACATTCAGTACTTC. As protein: CGAGQGNIQYF.

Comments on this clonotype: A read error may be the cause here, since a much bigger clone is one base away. In nucleotides, the CDR3 is TGCAGTGCTAGAAGGGAGGACAGCTCCTACAATGAGCAGTTCTTC. As protein: CSARREDSSYNEQFF. The chain joins TRBV20-1 to TRBJ2-1; TRBD1 or TRBD2 may be the D gene (6 bases each). The V gene lost 2 bases and the J gene lost 0 bases, with 11 bases spanning the gap. Germline loops: CDR1 DFQATT, CDR2 SNEGSKA (reference sequence). The CDR3 covers 15 residues.

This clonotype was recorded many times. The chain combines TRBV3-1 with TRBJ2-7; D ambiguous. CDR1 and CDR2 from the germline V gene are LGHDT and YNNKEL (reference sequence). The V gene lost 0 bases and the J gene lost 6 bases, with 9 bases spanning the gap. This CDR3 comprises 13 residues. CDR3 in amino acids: CASSQDPRGEQYF. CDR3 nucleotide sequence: TGTGCCAGCAGCCAAGATCCGAGAGGCGAGCAGTACTTC.

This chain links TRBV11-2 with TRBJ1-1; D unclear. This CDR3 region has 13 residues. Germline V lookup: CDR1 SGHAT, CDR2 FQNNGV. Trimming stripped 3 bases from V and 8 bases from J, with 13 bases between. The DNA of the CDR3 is TGTGCCAGCAGCTTTCTGACCGGCCTGGAAGCTTTCTTT. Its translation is CASSFLTGLEAFF.

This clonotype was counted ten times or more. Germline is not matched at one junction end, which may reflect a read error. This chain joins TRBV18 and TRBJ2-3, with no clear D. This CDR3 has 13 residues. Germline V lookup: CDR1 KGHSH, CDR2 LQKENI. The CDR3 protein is CASSPSRSDTQYF. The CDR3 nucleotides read TGCGCCAGCAGCCCCAGCCGCTCAGATACGCAGTATTTT.

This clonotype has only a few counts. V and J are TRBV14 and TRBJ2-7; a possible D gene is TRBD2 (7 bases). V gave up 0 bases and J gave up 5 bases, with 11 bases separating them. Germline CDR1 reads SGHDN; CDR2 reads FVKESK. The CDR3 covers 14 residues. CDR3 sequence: CASSQERGRNEQYF. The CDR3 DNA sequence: TGTGCCAGCAGCCAAGAGCGGGGGCGGAACGAGCAGTACTTC.

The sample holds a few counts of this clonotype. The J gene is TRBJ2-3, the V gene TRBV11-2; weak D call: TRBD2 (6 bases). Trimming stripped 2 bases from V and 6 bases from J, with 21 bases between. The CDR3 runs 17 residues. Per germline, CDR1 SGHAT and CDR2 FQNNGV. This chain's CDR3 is CASSLRADGGGADTQYF. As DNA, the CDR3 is TGTGCCAGCAGCTTAAGGGCCGACGGGGGAGGTGCGGATACGCAGTATTTT.

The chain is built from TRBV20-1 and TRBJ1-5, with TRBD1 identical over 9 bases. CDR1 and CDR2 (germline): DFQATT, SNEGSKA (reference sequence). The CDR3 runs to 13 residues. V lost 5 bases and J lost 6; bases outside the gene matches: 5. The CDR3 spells CSADDRGSQPQHF. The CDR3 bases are TGCAGTGCTGACGACAGGGGGTCTCAGCCCCAGCATTTT.